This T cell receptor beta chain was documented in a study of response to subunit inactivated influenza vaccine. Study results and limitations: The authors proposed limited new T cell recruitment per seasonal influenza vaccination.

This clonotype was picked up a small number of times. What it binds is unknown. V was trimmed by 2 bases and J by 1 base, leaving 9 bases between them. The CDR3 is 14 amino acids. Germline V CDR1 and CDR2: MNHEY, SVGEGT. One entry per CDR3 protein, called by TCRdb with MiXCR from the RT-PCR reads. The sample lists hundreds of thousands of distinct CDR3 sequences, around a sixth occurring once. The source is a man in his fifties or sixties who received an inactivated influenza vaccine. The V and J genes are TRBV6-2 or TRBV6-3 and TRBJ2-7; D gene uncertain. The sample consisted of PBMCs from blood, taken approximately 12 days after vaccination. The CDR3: CASSYIGRSYEQYF. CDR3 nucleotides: TGTGCCAGCAGTTACATCGGTCGGTCCTACGAGCAGTACTTC.